This T cell receptor beta chain was captured in a study of T cell changes during pregnancy in multiple sclerosis. This clone was detected only once. CDR3 size: 17 residues. V was pared by 3 bases and J by 0 bases, with 15 bases between. Germline V gene data show CDR1 as MGHRA and CDR2 as YSYEKL. Data came from immunoSEQ multiplex PCR; TCRdb stores just in-frame clones and leaves some out. The sample yields 37,000 or so clones, roughly 94% seen once. Here the sequenced sample was peripheral blood, taken in the third trimester of pregnancy. The chain employs TRBV4-1 and TRBJ1-3; D remains ambiguous. This TCR derives from a female donor with multiple sclerosis, enrolled in a pregnancy study. This CDR3 reads CASSQSPEGYSGNTIYF. Here the CDR3 DNA reads TGCGCCAGCAGCCAGTCCCCCGAGGGATACTCTGGAAACACCATATATTTT.